Below, 20 T cell receptor beta chains from the same sample are listed, as sequenced in a study of long-term antiretroviral therapy in people with HIV (dated by TCRdb to between 2021 and 2022). The immunoSEQ hsTCRB v3.0 assay was used at survey level resolution to sequence the TRB variable region. The source is immuneACCESS, and TCRdb retained only in-frame sequences with V and J called. Part of the clones is not carried over; for the studies checked, unresolved V genes explain less than half of this, and the remainder is unexplained. The sample table records roughly 16,000 clones; around 83% of these occur just once. The ten largest make up about 5% of the sample. The sequencing here drew on unsorted PBMCs, taken 0.5 years after starting antiretroviral therapy. The receptors derive from a woman aged 40 to 55 with HIV.

This rearrangement joins TRBV11-2 to TRBJ2-1; no clear D. Trimming shortened V by 1 base and J by 2 bases, and 9 bases separated the two germline ends. Germline V gene data show CDR1 as SGHAT and CDR2 as FQNNGV. This CDR3 has 15 amino acids. CDR3 nucleotide sequence: TGTGCCAGCAGCTTAGCGGGTGCGGCCTACAATGAGCAGTTCTTC. Residues: CASSLAGAAYNEQFF.

The J gene is TRBJ2-2, the V gene TRBV9; 7 nucleotides line up with TRBD1. The J segment lost 4 bases and the V segment lost 6 bases, leaving 6 bases of the junction unmatched. There are 14 residues in the CDR3. Germline-derived CDR1 and CDR2 are SGDLS and YYNGEE. The CDR3 loop reads CASTPTGLTGELFF. The CDR3 nucleotides read TGTGCCAGCACCCCGACAGGGCTCACCGGGGAGCTGTTTTTT. The variable domain in full, completed from reference TRBV9 and TRBJ2-2, reads DSGVTQTPKHLITATGQRVTLRCSPRSGDLSVYWYQQSLDQGLQFLIQYYNGEERAKGNILERFSAQQFPDLHSELNLSSLELGDSALYFCASTPTGLTGELFFGEGSRLTVL.

The rearrangement joins TRBV5-1 to TRBJ2-3; TRBD1 matches 9 bases. The germline V gene has CDR1 SGHRS and CDR2 YFSETQ. With 6 bases clipped from V and 2 bases from J, the junction kept 7 bases outside the gene matches. The CDR3 contains 15 residues. CDR3: CASTLQGAPTDTQYF. Written as DNA, the CDR3 is TGCGCCAGCACCTTACAGGGGGCGCCCACAGATACGCAGTATTTT.

CDR3 sequence: CASSLLGQETQYF. The CDR3 DNA reads TGTGCCAGCAGTTTATTAGGACAAGAGACCCAGTACTTC. The chain employs TRBV27 and TRBJ2-5, with D unresolved. The CDR3 is 13 amino acids. From germline, CDR1 is MNHEY and CDR2 SMNVEV (reference sequence). The V gene lost 1 base and the J gene lost 2 bases, with 5 bases spanning the gap.

The V call is TRBV5-1, the J call TRBJ2-5, with D perhaps assigned TRBD1 or TRBD2 (5 bases each). The CDR3 contains 13 residues. Trimming cost V 2 bases and J 1 base, with 6 bases left between them. Looked up from germline, CDR1 is SGHRS and CDR2 is YFSETQ. Here the CDR3 reads CASSFGTQETQYF. The CDR3 DNA is TGCGCCAGCAGCTTCGGGACCCAAGAGACCCAGTACTTC.

CDR3 nucleotide sequence: TGTGCCAGCAGCTTAGTAACGGGGAGCTCCTACAATGAGCAGTTCTTC. Translation: CASSLVTGSSYNEQFF. V is TRBV11-3 and J is TRBJ2-1; maybe TRBD2 (5 bases). CDR3 size: 16 residues. Germline assignment: CDR1 SGHNT and CDR2 YENEEA. The V gene lost 1 base and the J gene lost 0 bases, with 10 bases spanning the gap. The full variable domain, with the rest looked up from reference TRBV11-3 and TRBJ2-1, is EAGVVQSPRYKIIEKKQPVAFWCNPISGHNTLYWYLQNLGQGPELLIRYENEEAVDDSQLPKDRFSAERLKGVDSTLKIQPAELGDSAVYLCASSLVTGSSYNEQFFGPGTRLTVL.

The genes are TRBV4-3 and TRBJ2-7; D ambiguous. The V end was cut by 0 bases, the J end by 3 bases, with 6 bases between. The CDR3 runs to 13 residues. Germline CDR1 and CDR2: LGHNA and YSLEER. CDR3 region: CASSQEWGYEQYF. The DNA of the CDR3 is TGCGCCAGCAGCCAAGAGTGGGGCTACGAGCAGTACTTC.

The chain has TRBV27 and TRBJ2-3; tentatively, D is TRBD1 (6 bases). V was trimmed by 1 base and J by 12 bases, leaving 17 bases between them. The CDR3 totals 14 residues. Germline CDR1 reads MNHEY; CDR2 reads SMNVEV (reference sequence). The CDR3 loop is CASSLLVDSADQYF. CDR3 coding DNA: TGTGCCAGCAGTTTATTGGTGGACAGTGCCGACCAGTATTTT.

This chain connects TRBV13 to TRBJ2-7; TRBD2 agrees at 16 bases. CDR1 is PRHDT, CDR2 FYEKMQ, per germline (reference sequence). The CDR3 is 16 residues long. The ends lost 4 bases at V and 6 bases at J; junction bases unmatched: 6. The CDR3 bases are TGTGCCAGCAGCTCTGGGACTAGCGGGAGGGACTTCGAGCAGTACTTC. It yields the protein CASSSGTSGRDFEQYF. Drawing the rest from reference TRBV13 and TRBJ2-7, the complete variable domain is AAGVIQSPRHLIKEKRETATLKCYPIPRHDTVYWYQQGPGQDPQFLISFYEKMQSDKGSIPDRFSAQQFSDYHSELNMSSLELGDSALYFCASSSGTSGRDFEQYFGPGTRLTVT.

This clone rates as large (0.1 to 1%). The V call is TRBV16, the J call TRBJ1-2; the D is unclear. V was shortened by 5 bases and J by 4 bases, with 20 bases between the two germline ends. The CDR3 length is 16 residues. Per the germline V gene, CDR1 is KGHSY and CDR2 is FQNENV. The CDR3 nucleotides are TGTGCCAGCAGCGCAATTCTAGGCCTGCCGGTCTATGGCTACACCTTC. It specifies CASSAILGLPVYGYTF.

J is TRBJ2-3 and V is TRBV6-6, with 9 bases matching TRBD2. This CDR3 comprises 16 residues. The ends lost 7 bases at V and 6 bases at J; junction bases unmatched: 14. Germline CDR1 and CDR2: MNHNY and SVGAGI (reference sequence). The CDR3 bases are TGTGCCAGCACATCCTCCGAAGCGGGAGGAAGTGATACGCAGTATTTT. It translates to CASTSSEAGGSDTQYF.

V usage is TRBV7-8 and J usage is TRBJ2-1; the match to TRBD2 covers 7 bases. The V gene's germline CDR1 is SGHVS and CDR2 FQNEAQ. The length of the CDR3 is 13 residues. V was pared by 1 base and J by 10 bases, with 4 bases of the junction left unmatched. CDR3 loop: CASSLVGRGEQFF. Here the CDR3 DNA reads TGTGCCAGCAGCTTAGTTGGGAGGGGAGAGCAGTTCTTC.

This chain uses TRBV5-1 with TRBJ2-1, with TRBD2 identical over 12 bases. This CDR3 is built from 18 residues. The germline gives CDR1 SGHRS, CDR2 YFSETQ. Trimming at V came to 1 base and at J to 4 bases, leaving 9 bases not matched to a gene. The CDR3, as DNA: TGCGCCAGCAGCTTGACTGGGACTAGCGGGTACGTTTACAATGAGCAGTTCTTC. This encodes CASSLTGTSGYVYNEQFF.

The chain links TRBV5-5 to TRBJ2-7; 12 nucleotides line up with TRBD2. This CDR3 is built from 15 residues. V was clipped by 5 bases and J by 4 bases; unmatched bases: 7. Germline V gene lookup returns CDR1 SGHKS and CDR2 YYEKEE (reference sequence). The CDR3 DNA follows: TGTGCCAGCAGAATAGGGGGACTAGCGGGTTACGAGCAGTACTTC. It encodes CASRIGGLAGYEQYF.

The V call is TRBV10-3, the J call TRBJ1-3; no firm D call. V was pared by 4 bases and J by 2 bases, with 6 bases between. Germline V gene lookup returns CDR1 ENHRY and CDR2 SYGVKD. The CDR3 totals 13 residues. CDR3 in amino acids: CAISAATGNTIYF. CDR3 bases: TGTGCCATCAGTGCGGCTACTGGAAACACCATATATTTT.

This clone was observed once. V is TRBV6-6 and J is TRBJ2-7; 8 nucleotides line up with TRBD2. Germline-derived CDR1 and CDR2 are MNHNY and SVGAGI (reference sequence). With 5 bases clipped from V and 4 bases from J, the junction kept 10 bases outside the gene matches. This CDR3 is 15 amino acids long. The CDR3 spells CASSDSGLGLYEQYF. The CDR3 bases are TGTGCCAGCAGTGATTCGGGACTAGGTCTTTACGAGCAGTACTTC.

The V call is TRBV4-1, the J call TRBJ2-7; D tentatively fits TRBD1 or TRBD2 (5 bases each). Germline V CDR1 and CDR2: MGHRA, YSYEKL. The ends were cut back, 3 bases at V and 4 bases at J, with 19 bases in the middle. The CDR3 is 16 residues long. CDR3 bases: TGCGCCAGCAGCCAGAATTCCGGGACCTTACTATACGAGCAGTACTTC. It translates to CASSQNSGTLLYEQYF.

The chain recombines TRBV18 with TRBJ1-5; TRBD1 agrees at 8 bases. This CDR3 is 15 amino acids long. V gave up 3 bases and J gave up 2 bases; unmatched junction bases: 3. Germline CDR1 reads KGHSH; CDR2 reads LQKENI. The CDR3 nucleotides are TGTGCCAGCTCACCGGGACAGGCCGGCAATCAGCCCCAGCATTTT. Its translation is CASSPGQAGNQPQHF.

The V and J genes are TRBV6-1 and TRBJ1-5; D is ambiguous. Germline lookup yields CDR1 MNHNS and CDR2 SASEGT. The V end was cut by 3 bases, the J end by 6 bases, with 6 bases between. This CDR3 has 12 residues. The CDR3 DNA is TGTGCCAGCAGTGACCCTTCTCAGCCCCAGCATTTT. As protein: CASSDPSQPQHF.

In its sample, this clone was seen once. This rearrangement joins TRBV4-1 to TRBJ1-5; TRBD1 matches at 8 bases. Per the germline V gene, CDR1 is MGHRA and CDR2 is YSYEKL. The CDR3 has 19 amino acids. Trimming cost V 4 bases and J 2 bases; bases outside gene matches: 16. The CDR3 nucleotides read TGCGCCAGCAGCCTTCGGACAGGGAGTATAGCCGTCGGCAATCAGCCCCAGCATTTT. It translates to CASSLRTGSIAVGNQPQHF.